This TCR beta chain was recovered during a study of shared clonotypes between healthy human individuals. The overall study: Aged 18 to 49, the donors were two women and a few men. Overall study findings and caveats: Although depth was large, rarefaction showed that sequencing of the sorted subsets was incomplete.

Trimming cost V 4 bases and J 11 bases, with 12 bases left between them. CDR3 length: 12 amino acids. CDR1 and CDR2 (germline): LNHDA, SQIVND (reference sequence). For this clone: The antigen is unknown.

Method: immunoSEQ multiplex PCR; TCRdb's copy keeps in-frame clones and lacks some. The sample has a few million clones, about 92% seen once. The sample was naive CD4+ T cells sorted from blood. Subset specified: CD45RA+ positively selected. This rearrangement joins TRBV19 to TRBJ1-5; D is ambiguous. This receptor was taken from a man aged 18-30 years in good health. The DNA for the CDR3 is TGTGCCAGTAGTACGGTCGGGTGGACCCAGCATTTT. It is translated as CASSTVGWTQHF.